The clone carrying this T cell receptor beta chain appeared many times. TCRdb used MiXCR to reprocess the RT-PCR reads, holding one entry per CDR3 protein. The sample includes about 680,000 distinct CDR3 sequences, 14% of them seen just once. Germline CDR1 reads SQVTM; CDR2 reads ANQGSEA. The CDR3 spans 12 residues. The V end lost 7 bases, the J end lost 4 bases, and 12 bases lay between the germline ends. The V and J genes are TRBV29-1 and TRBJ2-3, with D perhaps given as TRBD1 or TRBD2 (5 bases each). Sequenced sample: memory CD4+ T cells from blood. The sequence was collected from a female donor in good health, serving as a healthy control. For the CDR3, the DNA is TGCAGCGCAGCTGGGGGTTCAGATACGCAGTATTTT. Translating it yields CSAAGGSDTQYF.